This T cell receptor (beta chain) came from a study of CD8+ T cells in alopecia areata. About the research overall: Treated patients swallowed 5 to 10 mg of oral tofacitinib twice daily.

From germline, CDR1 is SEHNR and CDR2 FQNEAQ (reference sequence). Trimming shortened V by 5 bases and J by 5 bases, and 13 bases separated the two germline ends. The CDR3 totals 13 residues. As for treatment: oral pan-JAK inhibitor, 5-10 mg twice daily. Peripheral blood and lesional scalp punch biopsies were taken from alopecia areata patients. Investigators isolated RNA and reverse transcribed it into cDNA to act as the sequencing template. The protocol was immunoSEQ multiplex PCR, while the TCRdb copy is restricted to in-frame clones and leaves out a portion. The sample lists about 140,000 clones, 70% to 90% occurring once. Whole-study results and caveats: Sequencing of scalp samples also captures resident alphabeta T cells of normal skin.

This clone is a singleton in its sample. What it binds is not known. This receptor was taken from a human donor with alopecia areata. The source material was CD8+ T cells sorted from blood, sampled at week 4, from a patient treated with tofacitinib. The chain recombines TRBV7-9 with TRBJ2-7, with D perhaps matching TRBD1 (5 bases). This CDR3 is CASSPAGFDEQYF. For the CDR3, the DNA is TGTGCCAGCAGCCCAGCAGGGTTCGACGAGCAGTACTTC.